The clone carrying this TCR beta chain was detected once. Antigen unknown. These data belong to a study of CD8+ T cells in alopecia areata. Germline CDR1 GTSNPN, CDR2 SVGIG (reference sequence). V was shortened by 1 base and J by 8 bases, with 11 bases between the two germline ends. The CDR3 extends over 13 amino acids. Study findings and constraints: Alopecia totalis/universalis scalp especially showed more expanded CD8+ clones than normal scalp. Patients displayed less clarity in TCR sharing than mice, a finding possibly related to HLA.

Extraction of RNA preceded its reverse transcription into cDNA, which served as the sequencing template. Measured with immunoSEQ multiplex PCR; TCRdb has only the in-frame clones, and not every one. The table records 150,000 or so clones, less than 75% of them present only once. Stated treatment: oral pan-JAK inhibitor, 5-10 mg twice daily. The chain joins TRBV30 to TRBJ1-4; D call uncertain. Specimen: CD4+ T cells sorted from blood, collected at approximately week 55, from a patient treated with tofacitinib. The sequence derives from a human donor with alopecia areata. The CDR3 is CAWSDNGREKLFF. CDR3 bases: TGTGCCTGGAGTGATAATGGGCGGGAAAAACTGTTTTTT.